This entry describes one TCR beta chain. Its antigen is not identified. Specified treatment: approximately nine-day PBMC culture with coronavirus spike peptide pools or control peptides (ViraFEST assay). IL-2 at around 9.4 IU/ml and peptide pools at about 9.5 ug/ml were added to PBMCs cultured at over 1.5 million per well. The CDR3 is made up of 14 amino acids. V lost 5 bases, J lost 7 bases, and 18 bases lay in between. Per the germline V gene, CDR1 is SNHLY and CDR2 is FYNNEI. The data stem from a study of vaccination and CD4 T cells after COVID-19. Whole-study context: Testing by nasal swab PCR showed convalescent patients to be SARS-CoV-2 positive; roughly nine were mild and one was severe. Sampling that followed vaccination took place a median approximately 79 days after dose two, within a range of 14 to 241. Overall study results and limits: The study examined relatively few convalescent patients and included no early post-infection timepoints.

Sequencing of cultured CD4+ T cell DNA used the Oncomine TCR Beta short-read assay. TCRdb reprocessed the PCR reads with MiXCR, giving one entry per CDR3 protein. The sample lists about 7,200 distinct CDR3 sequences, around 60% occurring once. The origin of this receptor is a human donor who had recovered from COVID-19. What was sequenced was CD4+ T cells from blood, cultured in vitro. This chain uses TRBV2 with TRBJ2-7; possibly TRBD1 for D (5 bases). The CDR3 here is CASSYSMTVLEQYF. Here the CDR3 DNA reads TGTGCCAGCAGTTACAGTATGACAGTACTAGAGCAGTACTTC.